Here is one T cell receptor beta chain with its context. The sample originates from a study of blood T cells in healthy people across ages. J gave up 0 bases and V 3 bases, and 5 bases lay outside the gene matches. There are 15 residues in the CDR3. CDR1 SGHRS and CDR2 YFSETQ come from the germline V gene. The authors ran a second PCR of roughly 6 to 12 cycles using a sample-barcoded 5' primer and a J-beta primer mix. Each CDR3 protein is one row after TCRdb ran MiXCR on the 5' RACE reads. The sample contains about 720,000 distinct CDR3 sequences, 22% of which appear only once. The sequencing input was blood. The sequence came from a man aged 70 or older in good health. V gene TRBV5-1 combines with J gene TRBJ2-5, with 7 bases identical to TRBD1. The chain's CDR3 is CASSSIGGYQETQYF. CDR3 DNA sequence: TGCGCCAGCAGCTCAATAGGGGGCTACCAAGAGACCCAGTACTTC.